This T cell receptor beta chain came from a study of T cell responses to AZD1222 COVID-19 vaccine. Study results and caveats: Compared with day 0, the breadth and depth of the Spike-specific TCR repertoire rose significantly after two doses of AZD1222. Donors were mostly white British, more females; clonal diversity possibly underestimated. Researchers report vaccine-associated CD4 TCRs spanning spike, with dominance at 160-218 and 743-854. At study baseline, merely five or six AZD1222 recipients were seropositive.

Deletions cut 5 bases from V and 2 bases from J, with 15 bases between. The germline CDR1 and CDR2 sequences are KGHDR and SFDVKD. The CDR3 loop spans 15 amino acids. Of note for this clone: Antigen specificity is unknown.

Libraries were prepared by immunoSEQ multiplex PCR; TCRdb keeps only in-frame clonotypes and omits some of them. The data contain about 92,000 clones, approximately 90% of them singletons. The chain couples TRBV24-1 to TRBJ2-7, with a weak D call TRBD2 (5 bases). This TCR came from an adult in good health. Sequenced here: peripheral blood, sampled on day 0 of AZD1222 vaccination. The CDR3: CATSVASCSTYEQYF. The CDR3 region has the DNA TGTGCCACCAGTGTTGCTAGCTGCTCTACCTACGAGCAGTACTTC.